These 10 T cell receptor beta chains were all obtained from the same sample, sequenced in a study of radiotherapy plus CTLA-4 blockade in lung cancer. The repertoire was sequenced with immunoSEQ multiplex PCR; TCRdb's copy has only in-frame clones and lacks some. The data contain 60,000 to 70,000 clones, approximately 79% of them singletons. Source: peripheral blood, taken from a patient treated with radiotherapy plus ipilimumab. The receptor set was obtained from a human donor with non-small cell lung cancer who had a complete response to radiotherapy plus ipilimumab.

This clone was seen a handful of times. The chain is built from TRBV21-1 and TRBJ2-1; the table's D call TRBD2 went unverified against the DNA. TRBV21-1 is a pseudogene segment. This CDR3 region has 14 residues. The CDR3 DNA reads TGTGCCAGCAGGAAGGGACTAGCGGGAGGGGAGCAGTTCTTC. The encoded protein is CASRKGLAGGEQFF.

This sequence joins TRBV7-8 and TRBJ2-7; 14 nucleotides align to TRBD2. CDR3 size: 15 residues. V dropped 5 bases and J dropped 2; count of bases not matched to a gene: 2. CDR1 and CDR2 (germline): SGHVS, FQNEAQ. CDR3 DNA sequence: TGTGCCAGCAGCCTGGGACTAGCGGGAGCCTACGAGCAGTACGTC. Protein sequence: CASSLGLAGAYEQYV.

The sample holds a few counts of this clone. V is TRBV7-8 and J is TRBJ2-3, with D perhaps matching TRBD2 (6 bases). The V gene's germline CDR1 is SGHVS and CDR2 FQNEAQ. The CDR3 runs 15 residues. The V end lost 4 bases, the J end lost 0 bases, and 11 bases lay between the germline ends. The CDR3 bases are TGTGCCAGCAGCTCGCCGGGACTGAGCACAGATACGCAGTATTTT. Translated: CASSSPGLSTDTQYF. Based on the CDR3 plus reference TRBV7-8 and TRBJ2-3, the full variable domain is GAGVSQSPRYKVAKRGQDVALRCDPISGHVSLFWYQQALGQGPEFLTYFQNEAQLDKSGLPSDRFFAERPEGSVSTLKIQRTQQEDSAVYLCASSSPGLSTDTQYFGPGTRLTVL.

The V and J genes are TRBV6-6 and TRBJ2-3; maybe TRBD2 (5 bases). V lost 2 bases and J lost 1, with 10 bases in between. The CDR3 totals 15 residues. Per germline, CDR1 MNHNY and CDR2 SVGAGI (reference sequence). CDR3 nucleotides: TGTGCCAGCAGTTACGGAGGACTGCGCACAGATACGCAGTATTTT. It encodes CASSYGGLRTDTQYF.

This chain joins TRBV6-5 and TRBJ1-2; D gene uncertain. Germline assignment: CDR1 MNHEY and CDR2 SVGAGI. This CDR3 has 14 amino acids. Trimming removed 7 bases at V and 2 bases at J, with 14 bases between. For the CDR3, the DNA is TGTGCCAGCACTAAACTGACGGTAAACTATGGCTACACCTTC. As protein: CASTKLTVNYGYTF.

The chain uses TRBV27 and TRBJ2-7; maybe TRBD2 (5 bases). The germline V gene has CDR1 MNHEY and CDR2 SMNVEV (reference sequence). The CDR3 contains 15 residues. The germline V and J ends were trimmed by 6 bases and 0 bases, with 15 bases remaining between them. The CDR3 region has the DNA TGTGCCAGCAGCCTACGGGGAATTAGCTCCTACGAGCAGTACTTC. This encodes CASSLRGISSYEQYF.

This CDR3 reads CASSPTGSDEKLFF. The CDR3 nucleotides are TGTGCCAGCTCACCTACAGGAAGCGATGAAAAACTGTTTTTT. The J gene is TRBJ1-4, the V gene TRBV18; tentatively, D is TRBD1 (5 bases). Germline CDR1 KGHSH, CDR2 LQKENI. V shed 3 bases and J shed 6 bases, with 11 bases lying between them. There are 14 residues in the CDR3.

The rearrangement joins TRBV25-1 to TRBJ1-2; tentative D call: TRBD1 (5 bases). Germline V gene lookup returns CDR1 MGHDK and CDR2 SYGVNS. Trimming took 9 bases from V and 6 from J, leaving 11 bases between them. The CDR3 contains 11 residues. The CDR3: CARRGRDGYTF. The CDR3 DNA is TGTGCCAGAAGGGGACGGGATGGCTACACCTTC.

This sequence joins TRBV5-6 and TRBJ1-4; no clear D gene. V lost 2 bases, J lost 0 bases, and 8 bases lay in between. The CDR3 has 15 residues. Germline CDR1 is SGHDT and CDR2 is YYEEEE. The CDR3 coding sequence is TGTGCCAGCAGCTTTGCGACGGCAACTAATGAAAAACTGTTTTTT. The encoded protein is CASSFATATNEKLFF.

The chain has TRBV15 and TRBJ2-7, with D possibly matching TRBD2 (5 bases). The V gene's germline CDR1 is LNHNV and CDR2 YYDKDF (reference sequence). Trimming shortened V by 0 bases and J by 2 bases, and 8 bases separated the two germline ends. CDR3 length equals 14 residues. CDR3 residues: CATSRDRRAYEQYF. CDR3 nucleotide sequence: TGTGCCACCAGCAGAGACAGGCGGGCCTACGAGCAGTACTTC.